This T cell receptor (beta chain) emerged from a study of shared clonotypes between healthy human individuals. Background on the study: With ages of 18 to 49, the donors were a couple of women and three men.

Germline lookup yields CDR1 LNHDA and CDR2 SQIVND (reference sequence). The CDR3 is made up of 16 amino acids. Trimming removed 7 bases from V and 2 bases from J; junction bases left unmatched: 10. Method: immunoSEQ multiplex PCR; TCRdb's copy keeps in-frame clones and lacks some. The sample includes 1.6 million or so clones, roughly 96% of them seen just once. Each of the donors was a healthy adult who was HIV-negative and had not had a recent acute infection or vaccination. This clone was seen a single time. The receptor's source is a man aged 30 to 45 in good health. The rearrangement joins TRBV19 to TRBJ2-5; 10 positions match TRBD2. Sequenced input: naive CD4+ T cells sorted from blood. The sample's subset: CD45RA+ positively selected. CDR3 protein: CASKGARTSGQETQYF. The CDR3 coding sequence is TGTGCCAGTAAAGGGGCTAGGACTAGCGGACAAGAGACCCAGTACTTC.